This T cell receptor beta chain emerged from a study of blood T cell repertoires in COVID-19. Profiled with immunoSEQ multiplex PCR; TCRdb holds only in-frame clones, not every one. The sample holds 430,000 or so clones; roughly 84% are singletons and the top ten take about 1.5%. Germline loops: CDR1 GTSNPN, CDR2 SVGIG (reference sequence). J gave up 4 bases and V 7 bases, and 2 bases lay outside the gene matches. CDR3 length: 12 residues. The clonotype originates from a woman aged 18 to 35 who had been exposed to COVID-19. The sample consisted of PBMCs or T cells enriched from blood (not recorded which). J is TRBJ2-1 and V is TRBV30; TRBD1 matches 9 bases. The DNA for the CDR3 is TGTGCCTCCGGGACAGGGTACAATGAGCAGTTCTTC. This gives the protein CASGTGYNEQFF.